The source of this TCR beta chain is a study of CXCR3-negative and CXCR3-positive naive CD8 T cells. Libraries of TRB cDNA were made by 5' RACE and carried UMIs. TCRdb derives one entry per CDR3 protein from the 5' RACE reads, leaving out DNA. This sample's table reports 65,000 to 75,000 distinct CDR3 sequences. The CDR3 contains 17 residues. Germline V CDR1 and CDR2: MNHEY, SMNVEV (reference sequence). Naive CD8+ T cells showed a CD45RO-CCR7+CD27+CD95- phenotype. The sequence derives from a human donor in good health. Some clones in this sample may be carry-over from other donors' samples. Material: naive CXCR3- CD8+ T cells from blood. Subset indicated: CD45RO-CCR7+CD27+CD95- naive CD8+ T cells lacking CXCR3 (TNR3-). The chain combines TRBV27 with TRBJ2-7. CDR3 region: CASRNLFVLGRSYEQYF.